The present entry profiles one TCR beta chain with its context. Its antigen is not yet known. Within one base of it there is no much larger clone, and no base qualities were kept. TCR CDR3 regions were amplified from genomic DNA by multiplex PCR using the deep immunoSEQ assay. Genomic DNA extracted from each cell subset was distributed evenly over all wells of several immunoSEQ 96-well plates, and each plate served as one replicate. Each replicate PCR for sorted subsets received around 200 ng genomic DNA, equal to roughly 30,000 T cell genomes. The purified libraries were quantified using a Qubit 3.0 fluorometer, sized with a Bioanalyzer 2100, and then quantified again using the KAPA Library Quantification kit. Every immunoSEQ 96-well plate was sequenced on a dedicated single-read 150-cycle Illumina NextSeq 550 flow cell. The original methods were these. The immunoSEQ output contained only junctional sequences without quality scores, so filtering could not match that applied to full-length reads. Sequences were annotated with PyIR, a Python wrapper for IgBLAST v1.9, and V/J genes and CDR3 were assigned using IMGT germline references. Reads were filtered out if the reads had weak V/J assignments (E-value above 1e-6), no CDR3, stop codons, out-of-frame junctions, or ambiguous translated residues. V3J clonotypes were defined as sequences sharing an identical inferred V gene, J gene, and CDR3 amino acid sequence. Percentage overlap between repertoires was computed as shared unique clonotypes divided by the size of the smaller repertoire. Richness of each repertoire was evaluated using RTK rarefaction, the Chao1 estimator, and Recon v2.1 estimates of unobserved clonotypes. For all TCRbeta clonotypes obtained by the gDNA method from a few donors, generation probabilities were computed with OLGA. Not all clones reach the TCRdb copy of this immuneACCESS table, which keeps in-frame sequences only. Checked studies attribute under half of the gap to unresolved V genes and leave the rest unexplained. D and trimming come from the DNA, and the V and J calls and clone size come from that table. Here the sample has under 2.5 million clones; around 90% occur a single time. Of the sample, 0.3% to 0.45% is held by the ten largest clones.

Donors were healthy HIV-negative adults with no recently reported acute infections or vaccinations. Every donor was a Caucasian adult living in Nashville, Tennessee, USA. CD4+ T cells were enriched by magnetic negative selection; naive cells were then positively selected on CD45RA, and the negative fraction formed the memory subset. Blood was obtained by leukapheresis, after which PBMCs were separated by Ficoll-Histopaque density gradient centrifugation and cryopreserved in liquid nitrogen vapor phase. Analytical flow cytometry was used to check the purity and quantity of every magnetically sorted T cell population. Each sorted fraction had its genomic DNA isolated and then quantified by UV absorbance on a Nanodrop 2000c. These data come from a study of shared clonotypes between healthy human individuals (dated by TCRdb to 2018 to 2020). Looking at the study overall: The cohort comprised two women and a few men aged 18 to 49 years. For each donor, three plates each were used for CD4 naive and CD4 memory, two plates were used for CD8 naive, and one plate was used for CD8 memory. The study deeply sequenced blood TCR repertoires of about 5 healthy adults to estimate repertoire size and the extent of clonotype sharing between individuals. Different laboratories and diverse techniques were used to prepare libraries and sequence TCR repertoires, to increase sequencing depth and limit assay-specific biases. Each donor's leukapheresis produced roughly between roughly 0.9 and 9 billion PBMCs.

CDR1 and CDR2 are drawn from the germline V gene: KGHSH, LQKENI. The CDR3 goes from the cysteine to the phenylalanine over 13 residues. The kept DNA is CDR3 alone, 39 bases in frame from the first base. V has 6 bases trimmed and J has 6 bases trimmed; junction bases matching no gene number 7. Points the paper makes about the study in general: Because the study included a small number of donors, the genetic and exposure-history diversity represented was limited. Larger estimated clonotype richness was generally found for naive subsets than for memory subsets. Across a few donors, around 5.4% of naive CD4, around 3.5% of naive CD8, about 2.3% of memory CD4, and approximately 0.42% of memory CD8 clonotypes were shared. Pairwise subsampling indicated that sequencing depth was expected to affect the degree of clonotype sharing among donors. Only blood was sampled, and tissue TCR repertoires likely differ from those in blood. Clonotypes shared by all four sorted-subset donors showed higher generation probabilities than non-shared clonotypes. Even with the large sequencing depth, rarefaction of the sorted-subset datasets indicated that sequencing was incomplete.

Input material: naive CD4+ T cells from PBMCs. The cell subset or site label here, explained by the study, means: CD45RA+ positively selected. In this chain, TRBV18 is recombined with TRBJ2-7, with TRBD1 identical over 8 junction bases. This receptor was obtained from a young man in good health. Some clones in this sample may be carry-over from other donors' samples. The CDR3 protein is CASSREDRAEQYF. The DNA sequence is TGTGCCAGCTCCCGCGAGGACAGGGCCGAGCAGTACTTC.